This T cell receptor beta chain was identified during a study of blood T cell repertoires in COVID-19. The V segment lost 3 bases and the J segment 6 bases; nucleotides outside the gene matches: 8. The CDR3 sequence is 15 residues long. Germline values: CDR1 SGDLS, CDR2 YYNGEE. TCRdb's copy holds only in-frame clones and misses some; the assay was immunoSEQ multiplex PCR. The repertoire holds fewer than 250,000 clones, with roughly 91% as singletons. The sequence came from a man aged 25 to 40 in a cohort exposed to, infected with or recovered from COVID-19 (not recorded which). The sequenced sample was PBMCs or T cells enriched from blood (not recorded which). The chain combines TRBV9 with TRBJ2-1; 8 bases are shared with TRBD2. CDR3 DNA sequence: TGTGCCAGCAGCGCCGAAAGCGGGAGCTTCAATGAGCAGTTCTTC. Encoded protein: CASSAESGSFNEQFF.